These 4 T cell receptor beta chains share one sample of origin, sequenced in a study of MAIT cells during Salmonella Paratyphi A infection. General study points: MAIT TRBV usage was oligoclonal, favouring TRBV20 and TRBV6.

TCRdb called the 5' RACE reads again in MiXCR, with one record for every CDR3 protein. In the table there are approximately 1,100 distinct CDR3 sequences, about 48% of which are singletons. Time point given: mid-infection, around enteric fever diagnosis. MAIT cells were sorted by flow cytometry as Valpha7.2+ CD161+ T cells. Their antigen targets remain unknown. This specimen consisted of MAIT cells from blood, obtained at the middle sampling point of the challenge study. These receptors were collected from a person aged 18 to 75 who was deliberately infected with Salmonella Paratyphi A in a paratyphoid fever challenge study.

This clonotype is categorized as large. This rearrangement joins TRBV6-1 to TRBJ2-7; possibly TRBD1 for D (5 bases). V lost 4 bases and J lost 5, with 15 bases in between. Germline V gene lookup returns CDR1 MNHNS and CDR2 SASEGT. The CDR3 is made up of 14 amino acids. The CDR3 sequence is CASSAIVGPDEQYF. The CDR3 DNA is TGTGCCAGCAGTGCCATAGTGGGGCCGGACGAGCAGTACTTC.

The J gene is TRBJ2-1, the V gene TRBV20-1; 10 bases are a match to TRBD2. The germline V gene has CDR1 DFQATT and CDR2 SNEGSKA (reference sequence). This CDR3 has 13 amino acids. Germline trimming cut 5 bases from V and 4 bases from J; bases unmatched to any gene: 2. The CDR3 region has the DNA TGCAGTGCTCTAGCGGGAGATTACAATGAGCAGTTCTTC. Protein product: CSALAGDYNEQFF.

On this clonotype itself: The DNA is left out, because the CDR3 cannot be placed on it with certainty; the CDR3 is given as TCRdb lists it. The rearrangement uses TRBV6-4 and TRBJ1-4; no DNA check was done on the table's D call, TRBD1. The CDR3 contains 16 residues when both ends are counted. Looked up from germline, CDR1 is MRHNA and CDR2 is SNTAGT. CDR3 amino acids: CASSDRPGQGAKNCFF.

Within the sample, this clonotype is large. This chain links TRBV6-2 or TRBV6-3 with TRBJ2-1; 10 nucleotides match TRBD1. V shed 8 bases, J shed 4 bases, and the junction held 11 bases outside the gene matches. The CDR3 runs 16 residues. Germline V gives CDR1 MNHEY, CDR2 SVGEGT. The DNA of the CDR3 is TGTGCCAGCGGACACTCCGGGACAGGGGATTACAATGAGCAGTTCTTC. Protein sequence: CASGHSGTGDYNEQFF.